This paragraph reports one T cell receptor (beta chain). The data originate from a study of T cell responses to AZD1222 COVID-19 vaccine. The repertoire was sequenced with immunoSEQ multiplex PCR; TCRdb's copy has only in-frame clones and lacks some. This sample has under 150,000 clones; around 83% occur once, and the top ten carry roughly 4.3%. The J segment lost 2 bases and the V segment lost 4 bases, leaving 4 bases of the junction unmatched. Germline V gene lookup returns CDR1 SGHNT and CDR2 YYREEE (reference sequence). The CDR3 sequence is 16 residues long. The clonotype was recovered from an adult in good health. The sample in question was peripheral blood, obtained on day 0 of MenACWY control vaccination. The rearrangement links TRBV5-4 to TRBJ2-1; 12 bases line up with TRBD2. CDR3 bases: TGTGCCAGCAGCAGTCCTAGCGGGGGGGCCTACAATGAGCAGTTCTTC. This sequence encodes CASSSPSGGAYNEQFF.